This T cell receptor beta chain was retrieved from a study of blood T cell repertoires in COVID-19. Study at large: The United States, Italy and Spain provided the acute and convalescent COVID-19 samples.

All enrollees were roughly 18 to 100 years old and from approximately 25 US areas. Sequenced by immunoSEQ multiplex PCR; TCRdb stores in-frame clones only, minus some. The data hold fewer than 450,000 clones, with 70% to 90% observed a single time. The germline V gene encodes CDR1 GTSNPN and CDR2 SVGIG (reference sequence). The trim removed 4 bases at V and 3 bases at J, leaving 5 bases unmatched. The CDR3 consists of 13 residues. The receptor was derived from a woman aged 18-29 years who had recovered from COVID-19. Sequenced: PBMCs or T cells enriched from blood (not recorded which). The rearrangement links TRBV30 to TRBJ2-7, with 8 positions matching TRBD2. The CDR3 DNA sequence: TGTGCCTGGATTAGCGGGGCAAACTACGAGCAGTACTTC. This encodes CAWISGANYEQYF.